Sequencing of this T cell receptor (beta chain) was carried out in a study of T-cell memory formation after mild COVID-19. Study background: Largely donor-specific TCR clusters were found.

General study results and limits: Clones contracting across day 15 to 85 had a balanced CD4/CD8 profile; later expanding clones leaned CD4+. Clones that contracted clustered mainly in CM and EM if CD4+ and in EMRA if CD8+.

In regard to this clonotype: Its antigen is as yet unknown.

V gave up 0 bases and J gave up 4 bases, with 16 bases separating them. Germline V lookup: CDR1 SGHRS, CDR2 YFSETQ. The CDR3 consists of 16 residues. After 5'RACE with constant-segment primers, TCR alpha and TCR beta cDNA libraries carrying sample barcodes and UMIs were obtained. TCRdb passed the 5' RACE reads through MiXCR, listing each CDR3 protein once. In the table there are roughly 400,000 distinct CDR3 sequences, 15% to 20% of which are singletons. The TCR originated in a man between 18 and 35 years old who had mild COVID-19 (a few samples of this study predate the infection). Cell type and time point are not known. The sequencing input was PBMCs or a T cell subset sorted from them (not recorded which). V gene TRBV5-1 combines with J gene TRBJ2-5; the D gene is possibly TRBD1 (7 bases). CDR3 sequence (DNA): TGCGCCAGCAGCTTGGGAATCAGGGGGGCCCTAGAGACCCAGTACTTC. Translating gives CASSLGIRGALETQYF. Full variable domain (outside the CDR3, taken from reference TRBV5-1 and TRBJ2-5): KAGVTQTPRYLIKTRGQQVTLSCSPISGHRSVSWYQQTPGQGLQFLFEYFSETQRNKGNFPGRFSGRQFSNSRSEMNVSTLELGDSALYLCASSLGIRGALETQYFGPGTRLLVL.